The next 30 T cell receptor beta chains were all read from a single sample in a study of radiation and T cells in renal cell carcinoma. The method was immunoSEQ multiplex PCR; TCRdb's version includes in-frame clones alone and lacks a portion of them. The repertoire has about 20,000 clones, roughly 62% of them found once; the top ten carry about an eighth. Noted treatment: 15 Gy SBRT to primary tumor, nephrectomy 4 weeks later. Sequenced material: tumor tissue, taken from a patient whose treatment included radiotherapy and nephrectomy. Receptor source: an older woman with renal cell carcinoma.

CDR3 nucleotide sequence: TGTGCCAGCAGTATCGGACAGGGGTACCGTTCACCCCTCCACTTT. This translates into CASSIGQGYRSPLHF. The chain carries TRBV6-5 and TRBJ1-6, with 9 nucleotides matching TRBD1. V lost 5 bases and J lost 9; bases outside the gene matches: 8. The CDR3 consists of 15 residues. Germline CDR1 MNHEY, CDR2 SVGAGI.

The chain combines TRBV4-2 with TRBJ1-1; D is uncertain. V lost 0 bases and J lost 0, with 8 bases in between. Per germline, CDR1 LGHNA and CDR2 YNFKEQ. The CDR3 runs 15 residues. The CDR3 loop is CASSQEEQMNTEAFF. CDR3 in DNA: TGTGCCAGCAGCCAAGAAGAACAGATGAACACTGAAGCTTTCTTT.

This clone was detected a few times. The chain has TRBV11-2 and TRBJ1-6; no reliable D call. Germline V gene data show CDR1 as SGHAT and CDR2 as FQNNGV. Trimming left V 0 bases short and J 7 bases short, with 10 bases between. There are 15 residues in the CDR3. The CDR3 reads CASSLDPGGNSPLHF. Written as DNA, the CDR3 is TGTGCCAGCAGCTTAGATCCAGGAGGAAATTCACCCCTCCACTTT. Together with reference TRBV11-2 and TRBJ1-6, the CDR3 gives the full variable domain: EAGVAQSPRYKIIEKRQSVAFWCNPISGHATLYWYQQILGQGPKLLIQFQNNGVVDDSQLPKDRFSAERLKGVDSTLKIQPAKLEDSAVYLCASSLDPGGNSPLHFGNGTRLTVT.

The CDR3, as DNA: TGCGCCAGCAGTGGTTGGGGGGTCAATCAGCCCCAGCATTTT. This sequence encodes CASSGWGVNQPQHF. The chain combines TRBV10-1 with TRBJ1-5; D perhaps matches TRBD1 (5 bases). The CDR3 contains 14 residues. Per germline, CDR1 WNHNN and CDR2 SYGVQD (reference sequence). V lost 4 bases and J lost 3, with 10 bases in between.

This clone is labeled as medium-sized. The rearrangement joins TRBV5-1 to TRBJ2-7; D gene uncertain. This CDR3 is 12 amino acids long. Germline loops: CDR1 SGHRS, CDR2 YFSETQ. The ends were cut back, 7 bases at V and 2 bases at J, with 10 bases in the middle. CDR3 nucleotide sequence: TGCGCCAGCCGGTTTGGAACCTACGAGCAGTACTTC. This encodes CASRFGTYEQYF.

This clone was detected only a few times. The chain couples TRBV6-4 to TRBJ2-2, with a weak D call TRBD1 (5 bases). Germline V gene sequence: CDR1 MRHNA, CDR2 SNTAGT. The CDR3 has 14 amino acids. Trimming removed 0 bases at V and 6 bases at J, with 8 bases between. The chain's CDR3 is CASSDSTGAGELFF. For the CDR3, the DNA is TGTGCCAGCAGTGACTCCACAGGCGCCGGGGAGCTGTTTTTT.

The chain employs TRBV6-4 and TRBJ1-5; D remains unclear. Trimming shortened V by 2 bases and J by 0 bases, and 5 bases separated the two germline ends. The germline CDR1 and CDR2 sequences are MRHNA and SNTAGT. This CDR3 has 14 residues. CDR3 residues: CASSDSYSNQPQHF. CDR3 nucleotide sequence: TGTGCCAGCAGTGACAGTTATAGCAATCAGCCCCAGCATTTT.

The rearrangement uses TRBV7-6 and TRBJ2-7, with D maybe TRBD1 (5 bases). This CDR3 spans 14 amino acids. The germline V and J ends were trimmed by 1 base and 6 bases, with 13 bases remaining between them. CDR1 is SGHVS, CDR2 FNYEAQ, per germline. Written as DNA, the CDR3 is TGTGCCAGCAGCTTAGTGTCAGGGAATTCCGAGCAGTACTTC. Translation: CASSLVSGNSEQYF. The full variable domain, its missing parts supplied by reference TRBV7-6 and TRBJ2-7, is GAGVSQSPRYKVTKRGQDVALRCDPISGHVSLYWYRQALGQGPEFLTYFNYEAQQDKSGLPNDRFSAERPEGSISTLTIQRTEQRDSAMYRCASSLVSGNSEQYFGPGTRLTVT.

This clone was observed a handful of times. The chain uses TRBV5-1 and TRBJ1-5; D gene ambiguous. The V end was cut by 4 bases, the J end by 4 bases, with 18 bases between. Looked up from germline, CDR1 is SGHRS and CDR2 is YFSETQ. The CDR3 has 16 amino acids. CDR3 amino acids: CASSPLGGSGNQPQHF. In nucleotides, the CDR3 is TGCGCCAGCAGCCCCTTAGGCGGGTCGGGAAATCAGCCCCAGCATTTT.

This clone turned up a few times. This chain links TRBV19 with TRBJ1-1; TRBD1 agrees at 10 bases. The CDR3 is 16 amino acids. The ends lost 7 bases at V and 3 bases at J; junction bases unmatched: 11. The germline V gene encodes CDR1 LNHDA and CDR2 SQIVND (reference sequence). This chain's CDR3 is CASTPGQGIRYTEAFF. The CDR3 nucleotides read TGTGCCAGTACCCCGGGACAGGGGATTCGTTACACTGAAGCTTTCTTT.

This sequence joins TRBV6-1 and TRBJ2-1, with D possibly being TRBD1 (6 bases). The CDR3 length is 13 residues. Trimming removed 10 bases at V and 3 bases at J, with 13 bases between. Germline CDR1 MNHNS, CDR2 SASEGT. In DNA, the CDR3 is TGTGCCATCGAACGGGACAACTACAATGAGCAGTTCTTC. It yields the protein CAIERDNYNEQFF.

The CDR3 DNA sequence: TGTGCCAGCAGCCCCATGGGTGACGAGCAGTACTTC. Its translation is CASSPMGDEQYF. The rearrangement links TRBV7-2 to TRBJ2-5; no definite D call. The better agreement between TRBJ2-7 and the DNA end casts doubt on the J call. The CDR3 totals 12 residues. In germline, CDR1 is SGHTA, CDR2 FQGNSA.

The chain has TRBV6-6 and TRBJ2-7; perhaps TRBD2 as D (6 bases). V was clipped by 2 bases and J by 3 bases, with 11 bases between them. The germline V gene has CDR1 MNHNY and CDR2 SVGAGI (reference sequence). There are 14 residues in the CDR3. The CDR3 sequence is CASSYRGGVYEQYF. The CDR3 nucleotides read TGTGCCAGCAGTTACCGGGGAGGCGTCTACGAGCAGTACTTC.

CDR3 protein: CASSAGQGVGYTF. The CDR3 DNA reads TGTGCCAGCAGTGCGGGACAGGGAGTTGGCTACACCTTC. The chain combines TRBV6-4 with TRBJ1-2; TRBD1 aligns across 9 bases. The CDR3 is 13 amino acids. The germline gives CDR1 MRHNA, CDR2 SNTAGT. The J segment lost 7 bases and the V segment lost 4 bases, leaving 4 bases of the junction unmatched.

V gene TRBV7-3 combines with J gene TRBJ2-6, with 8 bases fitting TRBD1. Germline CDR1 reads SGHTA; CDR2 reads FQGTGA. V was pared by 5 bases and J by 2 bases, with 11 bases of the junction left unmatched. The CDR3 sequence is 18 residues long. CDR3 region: CASSPKGGQVTGANVLTF. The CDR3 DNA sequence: TGTGCCAGCAGCCCAAAGGGGGGACAGGTTACTGGGGCCAACGTCCTGACTTTC.

CDR3 nucleotide sequence: TGCGCCAGCCGCTCTGGGGCCAACGTCCTGACTTTC. Translating it yields CASRSGANVLTF. The rearrangement uses TRBV5-1 and TRBJ2-6, with unresolved D. The V gene lost 7 bases and the J gene lost 0 bases, with 2 bases spanning the gap. The CDR3 sequence is 12 residues long. The germline V gene has CDR1 SGHRS and CDR2 YFSETQ.

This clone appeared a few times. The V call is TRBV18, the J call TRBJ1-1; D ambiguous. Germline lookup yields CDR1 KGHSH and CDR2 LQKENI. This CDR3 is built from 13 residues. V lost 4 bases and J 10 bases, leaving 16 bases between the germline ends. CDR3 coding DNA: TGTGCCAGCTCACGAACAGAGAAGGGTGCAGCTTTCTTT. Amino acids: CASSRTEKGAAFF.

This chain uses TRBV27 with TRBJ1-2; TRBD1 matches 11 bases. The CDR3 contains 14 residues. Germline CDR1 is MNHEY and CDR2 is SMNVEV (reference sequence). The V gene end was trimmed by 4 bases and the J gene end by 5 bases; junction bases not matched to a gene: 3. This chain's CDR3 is CASSSGTGGYGYTF. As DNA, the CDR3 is TGTGCCAGCAGTTCCGGGACAGGGGGATATGGCTACACCTTC.

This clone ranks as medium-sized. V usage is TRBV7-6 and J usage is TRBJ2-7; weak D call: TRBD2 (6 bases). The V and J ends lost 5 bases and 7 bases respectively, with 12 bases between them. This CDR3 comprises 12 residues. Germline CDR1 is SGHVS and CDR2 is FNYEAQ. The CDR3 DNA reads TGTGCCAGCAGCCTGAGCGGAGGGGAGCAGTACTTC. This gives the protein CASSLSGGEQYF.

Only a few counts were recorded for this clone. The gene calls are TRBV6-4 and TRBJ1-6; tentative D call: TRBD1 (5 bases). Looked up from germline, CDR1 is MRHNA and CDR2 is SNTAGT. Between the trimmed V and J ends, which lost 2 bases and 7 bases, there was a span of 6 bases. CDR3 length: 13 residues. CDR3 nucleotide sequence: TGTGCCAGCAGTGACAGGGGCAATTCACCCCTCCACTTT. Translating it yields CASSDRGNSPLHF.

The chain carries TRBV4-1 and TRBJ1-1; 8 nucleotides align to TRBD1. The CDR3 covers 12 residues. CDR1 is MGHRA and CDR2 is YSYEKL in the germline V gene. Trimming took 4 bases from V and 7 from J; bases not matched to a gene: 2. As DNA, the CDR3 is TGCGCCAGCAGCCTTGGACAGGGTGAAGCTTTCTTT. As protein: CASSLGQGEAFF.

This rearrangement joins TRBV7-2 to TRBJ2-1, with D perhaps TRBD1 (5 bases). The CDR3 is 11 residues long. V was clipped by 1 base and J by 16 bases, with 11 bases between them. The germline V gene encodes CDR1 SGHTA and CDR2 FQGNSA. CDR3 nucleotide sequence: TGTGCCAGCAGCTTAGGGGGCGGACATTTCTTC. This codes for CASSLGGGHFF.

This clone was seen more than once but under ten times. The CDR3 DNA sequence: TGTGCCAGCGGACAGGGGTTCTATAATTCACCCCTCCACTTT. Its protein is CASGQGFYNSPLHF. The rearrangement links TRBV27 to TRBJ1-6; 9 nucleotides align to TRBD1. Germline assignment: CDR1 MNHEY and CDR2 SMNVEV (reference sequence). With 8 bases clipped from V and 3 bases from J, the junction kept 2 bases outside the gene matches. This CDR3 is built from 14 residues.

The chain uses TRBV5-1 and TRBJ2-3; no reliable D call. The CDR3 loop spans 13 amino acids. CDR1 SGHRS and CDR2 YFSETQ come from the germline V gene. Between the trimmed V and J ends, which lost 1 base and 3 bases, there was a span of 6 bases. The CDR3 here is CASSLMGTDTQYF. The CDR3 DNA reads TGCGCCAGCAGCTTGATGGGAACAGATACGCAGTATTTT.

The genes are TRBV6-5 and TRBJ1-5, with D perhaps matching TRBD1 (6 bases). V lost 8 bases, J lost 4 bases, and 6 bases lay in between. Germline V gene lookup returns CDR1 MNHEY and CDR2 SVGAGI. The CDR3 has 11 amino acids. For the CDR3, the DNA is TGTGCCAGCGGACAGAATCAGCCCCAGCATTTT. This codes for CASGQNQPQHF.

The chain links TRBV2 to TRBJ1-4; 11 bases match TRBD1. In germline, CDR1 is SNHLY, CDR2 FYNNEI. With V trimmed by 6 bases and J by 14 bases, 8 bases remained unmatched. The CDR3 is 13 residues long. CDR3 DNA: TGTGCCAGCAGCCCCGGACAGGGGGCGCTTCTGTTTTTT. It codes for CASSPGQGALLFF.

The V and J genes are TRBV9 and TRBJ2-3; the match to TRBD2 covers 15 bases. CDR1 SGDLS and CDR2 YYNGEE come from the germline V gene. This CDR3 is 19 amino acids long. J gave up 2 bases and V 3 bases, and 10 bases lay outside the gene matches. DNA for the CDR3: TGTGCCAGCAGCGGATATATCGGACTAGCGGGGGGGAACACAGATACGCAGTATTTT. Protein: CASSGYIGLAGGNTDTQYF.

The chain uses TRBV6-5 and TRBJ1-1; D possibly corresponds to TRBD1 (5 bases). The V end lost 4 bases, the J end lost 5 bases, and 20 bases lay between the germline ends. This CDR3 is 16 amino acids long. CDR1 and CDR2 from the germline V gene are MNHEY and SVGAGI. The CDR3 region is CASSSDLDPWGTEAFF. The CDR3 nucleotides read TGTGCCAGCAGTTCCGATTTGGACCCCTGGGGGACTGAAGCTTTCTTT.

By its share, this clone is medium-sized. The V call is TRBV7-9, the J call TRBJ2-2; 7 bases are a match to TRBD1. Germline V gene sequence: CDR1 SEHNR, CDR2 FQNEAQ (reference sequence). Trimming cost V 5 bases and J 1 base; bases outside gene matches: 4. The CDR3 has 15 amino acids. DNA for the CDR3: TGTGCCAGCAGCCCATGGACAGGGAACACCGGGGAGCTGTTTTTT. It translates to CASSPWTGNTGELFF.

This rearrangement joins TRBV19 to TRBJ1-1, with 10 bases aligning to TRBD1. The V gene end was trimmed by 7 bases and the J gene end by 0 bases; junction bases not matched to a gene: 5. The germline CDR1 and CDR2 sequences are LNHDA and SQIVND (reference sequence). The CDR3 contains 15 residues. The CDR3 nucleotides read TGTGCCAGTACTAGGGACAGGGGACTGAACACTGAAGCTTTCTTT. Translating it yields CASTRDRGLNTEAFF.